This T cell receptor beta chain was identified during a study of blood T cells in healthy people across ages. Sample-barcoded 5' priming and a J-beta primer mix drove a second PCR of 7 to 11 cycles. TCRdb reprocessed the 5' RACE reads with MiXCR, giving one entry per CDR3 protein. The sample has roughly 650,000 distinct CDR3 sequences, 32% seen once. Total RNA, at least 6 micrograms per sample, came from PBMCs. In its sample, this clonotype was seen a few times. The antigen remains undetermined. This CDR3 has 19 residues. Notes on the study in general: Naive T cell percentage showed a strong correlation with TCR beta diversity.

The rearrangement links TRBV12-3 or TRBV12-4 to TRBJ2-1, with 8 bases matching TRBD1. The J call may be faulty, since TRBJ2-7 better matches the DNA end. The specimen sequenced was blood. This sequence originates from a woman older than 75 in good health. DNA for the CDR3: TGTGCCAGCAGCCTACTAGCCCTTCGACAGGGGATGGGTTACAATGAGCAGTACTTC. It encodes CASSLLALRQGMGYNEQYF.